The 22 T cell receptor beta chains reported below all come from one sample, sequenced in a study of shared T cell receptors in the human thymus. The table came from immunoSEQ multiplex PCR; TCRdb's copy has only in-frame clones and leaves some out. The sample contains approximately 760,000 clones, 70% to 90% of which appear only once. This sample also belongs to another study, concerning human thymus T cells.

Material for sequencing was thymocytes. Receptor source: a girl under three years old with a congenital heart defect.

The DNA for the CDR3 is TGTGCCAGCAGCTCGGGGACAGGGGGCTCCTACTCTGGAAACACCATATATTTT. Amino acid sequence: CASSSGTGGSYSGNTIYF. This sequence joins TRBV5-4 and TRBJ1-3; the match to TRBD1 covers 12 bases. The CDR3 has 18 amino acids. CDR1 is SGHNT, CDR2 YYREEE, per germline (reference sequence). Germline trimming cut 3 bases from V and 0 bases from J; bases unmatched to any gene: 7.

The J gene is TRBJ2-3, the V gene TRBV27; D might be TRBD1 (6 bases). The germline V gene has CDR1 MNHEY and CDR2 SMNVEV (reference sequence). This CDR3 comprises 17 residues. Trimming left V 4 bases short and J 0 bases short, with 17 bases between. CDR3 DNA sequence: TGTGCCAGCAGTTCTATACAGGGCCTGCTTAGCACAGATACGCAGTATTTT. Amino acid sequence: CASSSIQGLLSTDTQYF.

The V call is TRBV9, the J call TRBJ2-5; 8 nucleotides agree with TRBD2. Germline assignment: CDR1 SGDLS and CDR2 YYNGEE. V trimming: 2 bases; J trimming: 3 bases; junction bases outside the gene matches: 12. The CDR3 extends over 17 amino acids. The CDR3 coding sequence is TGTGCCAGCAGCGTGGGGACTAGTTATTCCGTTAAAGAGACCCAGTACTTC. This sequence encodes CASSVGTSYSVKETQYF.

This CDR3 is CASSRGGDRINEKLFF. CDR3 DNA sequence: TGTGCCAGCAGCCGGGGAGGGGACAGGATTAATGAAAAACTGTTTTTT. The J gene is TRBJ1-4, the V gene TRBV5-4; 8 positions agree with TRBD1. The CDR3 extends over 16 amino acids. The germline V gene has CDR1 SGHNT and CDR2 YYREEE (reference sequence). J gave up 4 bases and V 4 bases, and 9 bases lay outside the gene matches.

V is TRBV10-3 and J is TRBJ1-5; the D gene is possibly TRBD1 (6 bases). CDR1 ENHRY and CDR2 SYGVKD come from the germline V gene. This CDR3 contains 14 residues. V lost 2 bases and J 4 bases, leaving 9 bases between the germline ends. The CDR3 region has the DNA TGTGCCATCAGTGAGAGGGACATTAATCAGCCCCAGCATTTT. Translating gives CAISERDINQPQHF.

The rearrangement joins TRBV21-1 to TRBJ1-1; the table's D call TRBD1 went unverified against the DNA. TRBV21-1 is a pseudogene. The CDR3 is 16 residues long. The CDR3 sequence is CASSRIRDRGPAEAFF. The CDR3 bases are TGTGCCAGCAGCCGAATACGAGACAGGGGGCCGGCTGAAGCTTTCTTT.

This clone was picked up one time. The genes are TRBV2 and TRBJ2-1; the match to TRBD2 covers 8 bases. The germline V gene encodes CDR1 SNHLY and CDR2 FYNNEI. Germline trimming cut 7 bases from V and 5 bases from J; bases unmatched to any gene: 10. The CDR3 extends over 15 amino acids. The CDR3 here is CASTLGLELDNEQFF. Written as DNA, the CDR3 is TGTGCCAGCACCTTGGGACTAGAGTTGGACAATGAGCAGTTCTTC.

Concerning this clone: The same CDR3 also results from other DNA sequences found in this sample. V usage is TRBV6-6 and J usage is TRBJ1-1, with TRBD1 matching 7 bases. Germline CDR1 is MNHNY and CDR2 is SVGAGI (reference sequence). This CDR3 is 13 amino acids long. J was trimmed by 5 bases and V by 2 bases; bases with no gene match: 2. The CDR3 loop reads CASSYSRGTEAFF. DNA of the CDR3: TGTGCCAGCAGTTACAGCAGGGGGACTGAAGCTTTCTTT.

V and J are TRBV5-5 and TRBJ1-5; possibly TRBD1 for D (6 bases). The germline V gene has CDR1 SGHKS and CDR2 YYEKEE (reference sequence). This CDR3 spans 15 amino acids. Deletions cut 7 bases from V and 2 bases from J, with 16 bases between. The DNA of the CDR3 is TGTGCCAGCGCCTGGACAGACATGGGCAATCAGCCCCAGCATTTT. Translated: CASAWTDMGNQPQHF. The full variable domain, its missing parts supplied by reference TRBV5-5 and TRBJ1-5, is DAGVTQSPTHLIKTRGQQVTLRCSPISGHKSVSWYQQVLGQGPQFIFQYYEKEERGRGNFPDRFSARQFPNYSSELNVNALLLGDSALYLCASAWTDMGNQPQHFGDGTRLSIL.

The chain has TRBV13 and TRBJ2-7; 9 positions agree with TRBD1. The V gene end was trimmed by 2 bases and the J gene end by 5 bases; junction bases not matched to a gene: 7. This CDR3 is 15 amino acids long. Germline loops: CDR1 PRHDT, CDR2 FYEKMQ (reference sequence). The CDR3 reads CASSLYRDRVHEQYF. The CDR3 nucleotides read TGTGCCAGCAGCTTATATCGGGACAGGGTCCACGAGCAGTACTTC.

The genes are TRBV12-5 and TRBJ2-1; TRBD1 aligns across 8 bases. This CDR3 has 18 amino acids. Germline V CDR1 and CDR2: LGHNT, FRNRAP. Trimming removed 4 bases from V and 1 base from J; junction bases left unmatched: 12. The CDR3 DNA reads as TGTGCTAGTGGTTCAATAGGACAGGGAATTTTTTCCTACAATGAGCAGTTCTTC. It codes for CASGSIGQGIFSYNEQFF.

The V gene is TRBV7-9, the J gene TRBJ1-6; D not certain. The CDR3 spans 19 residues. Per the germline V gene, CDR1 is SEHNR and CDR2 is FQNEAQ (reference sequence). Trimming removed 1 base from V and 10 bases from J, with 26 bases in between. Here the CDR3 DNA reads TGTGCCAGCAGCTTAGGAGGTAGCGATGTGGTATCCAATGGATCACCCCTCCACTTT. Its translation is CASSLGGSDVVSNGSPLHF.

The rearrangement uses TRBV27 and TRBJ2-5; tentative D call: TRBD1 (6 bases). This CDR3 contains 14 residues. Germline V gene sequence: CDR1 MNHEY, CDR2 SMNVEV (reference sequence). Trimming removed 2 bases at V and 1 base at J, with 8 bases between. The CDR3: CASSLEQGQETQYF. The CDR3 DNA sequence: TGTGCCAGCAGTTTAGAACAGGGCCAAGAGACCCAGTACTTC.

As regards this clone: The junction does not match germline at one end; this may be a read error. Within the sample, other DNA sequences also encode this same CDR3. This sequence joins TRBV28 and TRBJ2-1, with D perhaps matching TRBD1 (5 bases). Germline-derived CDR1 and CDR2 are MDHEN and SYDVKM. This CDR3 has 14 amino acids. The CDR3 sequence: CASSFPQGYNEQFF. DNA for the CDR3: TGCGCCAGCAGTTTCCCCCAGGGTTACAATGAGCAGTTCTTC.

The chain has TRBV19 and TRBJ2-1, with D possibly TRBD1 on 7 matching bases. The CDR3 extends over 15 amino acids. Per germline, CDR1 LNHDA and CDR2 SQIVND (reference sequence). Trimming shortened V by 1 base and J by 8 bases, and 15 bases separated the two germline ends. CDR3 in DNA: TGTGCCAGTAGTATAGTCCCAGGGGGGCTGGATGAGCAGTTCTTC. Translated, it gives CASSIVPGGLDEQFF.

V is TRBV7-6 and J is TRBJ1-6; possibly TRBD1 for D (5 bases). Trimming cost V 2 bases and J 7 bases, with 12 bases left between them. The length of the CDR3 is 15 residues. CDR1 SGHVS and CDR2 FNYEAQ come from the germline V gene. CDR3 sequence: CASSLSREMNSPLHF. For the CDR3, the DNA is TGTGCCAGCAGCTTAAGCAGGGAAATGAATTCACCCCTCCACTTT.

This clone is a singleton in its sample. The CDR3 sequence is CASSRNYRGPTEAFF. The CDR3 nucleotides read TGTGCCAGCAGCCGTAATTACAGGGGGCCCACTGAAGCTTTCTTT. The rearrangement uses TRBV6-5 and TRBJ1-1; 9 nucleotides agree with TRBD1. The CDR3 length is 15 residues. Germline CDR1 MNHEY, CDR2 SVGAGI. Trimming removed 6 bases from V and 4 bases from J; junction bases left unmatched: 9.

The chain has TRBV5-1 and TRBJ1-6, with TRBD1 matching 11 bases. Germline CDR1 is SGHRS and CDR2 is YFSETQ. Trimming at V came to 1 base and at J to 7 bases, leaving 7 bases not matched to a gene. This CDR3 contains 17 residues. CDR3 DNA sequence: TGCGCCAGCAGCTTGACTCCGGGACAGGGGGTAAATTCACCCCTCCACTTT. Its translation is CASSLTPGQGVNSPLHF.

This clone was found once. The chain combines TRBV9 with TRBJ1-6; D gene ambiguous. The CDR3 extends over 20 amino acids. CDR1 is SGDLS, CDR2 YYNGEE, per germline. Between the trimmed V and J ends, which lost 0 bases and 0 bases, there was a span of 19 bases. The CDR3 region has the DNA TGTGCCAGCAGCGTAGCCGTACGAGAGGGATCGAGCTCCTATAATTCACCCCTCCACTTT. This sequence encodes CASSVAVREGSSSYNSPLHF.

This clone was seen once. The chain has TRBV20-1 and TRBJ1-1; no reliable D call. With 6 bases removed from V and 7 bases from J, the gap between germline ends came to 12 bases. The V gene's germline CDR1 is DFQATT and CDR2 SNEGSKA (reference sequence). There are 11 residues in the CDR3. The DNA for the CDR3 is TGCAGTGCCGTTGATTTTAGTGAAGCTTTCTTT. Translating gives CSAVDFSEAFF.

CDR3 bases: TGTGCCAGCAGCTCCCCGGCGGGGGGTTTCACCGGGGAGCTGTTTTTT. It translates to CASSSPAGGFTGELFF. This sequence joins TRBV7-9 and TRBJ2-2; 8 bases are a match to TRBD2. Losses at the gene ends were 4 bases for V and 4 bases for J; bases not matched to a gene: 8. The CDR3 is made up of 16 amino acids. Germline CDR1 and CDR2: SEHNR and FQNEAQ (reference sequence).

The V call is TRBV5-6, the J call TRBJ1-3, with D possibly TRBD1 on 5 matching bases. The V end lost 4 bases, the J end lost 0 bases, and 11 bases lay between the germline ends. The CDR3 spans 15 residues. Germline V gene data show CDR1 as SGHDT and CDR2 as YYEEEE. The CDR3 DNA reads TGTGCCAGCAGCGACAGTCATCCCTCTGGAAACACCATATATTTT. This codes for CASSDSHPSGNTIYF.